Below are 22 T cell receptor beta chains sequenced from a single sample in a study of CD8 T cell repertoires and HIV-1 epitope variants. No antigen has been identified for these receptors. Data came from immunoSEQ multiplex PCR; TCRdb stores just in-frame clones and leaves some out. Altogether roughly 5,200 clones are present, 50% to 70% being singletons, with the ten largest covering approximately 45%. Sequencing input: cultured CD8+ T cells derived from PBMCs. The origin of the receptors is a male donor with HIV.

The chain joins TRBV19 to TRBJ2-1; the D gene is possibly TRBD1 (6 bases). CDR1 is LNHDA and CDR2 is SQIVND in the germline V gene (reference sequence). V lost 5 bases and J 8 bases, leaving 13 bases between the germline ends. This CDR3 is 13 amino acids long. The DNA of the CDR3 is TGTGCCAGTAGTCCCTCAGGGGTCCATGAGCAGTTCTTC. It is translated as CASSPSGVHEQFF. Complete variable domain (other parts from reference TRBV19 and TRBJ2-1): DGGITQSPKYLFRKEGQNVTLSCEQNLNHDAMYWYRQDPGQGLRLIYYSQIVNDFQKGDIAEGYSVSREKKESFPLTVTSAQKNPTAFYLCASSPSGVHEQFFGPGTRLTVL.

The chain carries TRBV2 and TRBJ2-7; D unresolved. The CDR3 is 11 residues long. Per the germline V gene, CDR1 is SNHLY and CDR2 is FYNNEI. The ends were cut back, 2 bases at V and 2 bases at J, with 1 base in the middle. The chain's CDR3 is CASSETYEQYF. The CDR3 DNA reads TGTGCCAGCAGTGAAACCTACGAGCAGTACTTC.

This sequence joins TRBV4-3 and TRBJ2-5, with no clear D. The V gene's germline CDR1 is LGHNA and CDR2 YSLEER. The CDR3 totals 13 residues. V was trimmed by 5 bases and J by 5 bases, leaving 12 bases between them. Written as DNA, the CDR3 is TGCGCCAGCAGCTCCCTTCTCACGGAGACCCAGTACTTC. It is translated as CASSSLLTETQYF.

The chain has TRBV28 and TRBJ1-4; D not resolved. In germline, CDR1 is MDHEN, CDR2 SYDVKM. The V gene lost 4 bases and the J gene lost 7 bases, with 16 bases spanning the gap. This CDR3 spans 15 amino acids. CDR3 DNA sequence: TGTGCCAGCAGTTCGTCGGACTGGGAGGCTGAAAAACTGTTTTTT. This translates into CASSSSDWEAEKLFF.

CDR3 nucleotide sequence: TGTGCCAGCAGCTTAGACGGGGGGGCCGGTGAGACCCAGTACTTC. It encodes CASSLDGGAGETQYF. J is TRBJ2-5 and V is TRBV13; 8 bases line up with TRBD2. Germline CDR1 and CDR2: PRHDT and FYEKMQ (reference sequence). V lost 1 base to trimming and J lost 5 bases; unmatched junction nucleotides: 6. The CDR3 has 15 amino acids.

The rearrangement joins TRBV5-4 to TRBJ2-7, with TRBD1 matching 8 bases. Germline V gives CDR1 SGHNT, CDR2 YYREEE (reference sequence). The J segment lost 0 bases and the V segment lost 4 bases, leaving 6 bases of the junction unmatched. The CDR3 spans 15 residues. The CDR3 loop is CASSQTGASSYEQYF. CDR3 nucleotides: TGTGCCAGCAGCCAGACAGGGGCGAGCTCCTACGAGCAGTACTTC.

The genes are TRBV6-5 and TRBJ2-7; a possible D gene is TRBD2 (5 bases). Trimming took 1 base from V and 2 from J, leaving 6 bases between them. There are 13 residues in the CDR3. Per the germline V gene, CDR1 is MNHEY and CDR2 is SVGAGI. The CDR3 DNA sequence: TGTGCCAGCAGTTACTTCGGGGCCTACGAGCAGTACTTC. Residues: CASSYFGAYEQYF.

This chain links TRBV13 with TRBJ1-2, with 7 bases fitting TRBD1. The CDR3 extends over 14 amino acids. CDR1 is PRHDT, CDR2 FYEKMQ, per germline (reference sequence). Trimming at V came to 1 base and at J to 4 bases, leaving 3 bases not matched to a gene. CDR3 residues: CASSLAGGVYGYTF. The CDR3 nucleotides are TGTGCCAGCAGCTTAGCAGGGGGGGTCTATGGCTACACCTTC.

The CDR3 spells CASSYGRYNEQFF. DNA for the CDR3: TGTGCCAGCAGCTATGGCCGCTACAATGAGCAGTTCTTC. The V and J genes are TRBV6-5 and TRBJ2-1; D call uncertain. The CDR3 length is 13 residues. V lost 6 bases, J lost 3 bases, and 9 bases lay in between. Germline V gives CDR1 MNHEY, CDR2 SVGAGI.

The genes are TRBV29-1 and TRBJ2-1; 8 positions agree with TRBD2. CDR3 size: 15 residues. V shed 4 bases, J shed 4 bases, and the junction held 9 bases outside the gene matches. Germline-derived CDR1 and CDR2 are SQVTM and ANQGSEA. In nucleotides, the CDR3 is TGCAGCGTTGCAGCGGGAGAACTCACTTACAATGAGCAGTTCTTC. Translating it yields CSVAAGELTYNEQFF.

This clone was found a few times. The V gene is TRBV28, the J gene TRBJ1-1; no firm D call. Germline CDR1 and CDR2: MDHEN and SYDVKM. The length of the CDR3 is 16 residues. The V and J ends lost 6 bases and 0 bases respectively, with 17 bases between them. The CDR3 protein is CASRTLYGRLNTEAFF. The CDR3 coding sequence is TGTGCCAGCAGGACTTTATATGGCAGGCTGAACACTGAAGCTTTCTTT.

The J gene is TRBJ2-7, the V gene TRBV4-1; D is possibly TRBD1 (7 bases). Germline CDR1 is MGHRA and CDR2 is YSYEKL. There are 14 residues in the CDR3. The V gene lost 1 base and the J gene lost 8 bases, with 15 bases spanning the gap. The CDR3 loop is CASSQVGGGVKQYF. The CDR3 DNA reads as TGCGCCAGCAGCCAAGTAGGAGGGGGCGTAAAGCAGTACTTC.

The V and J genes are TRBV11-2 and TRBJ2-2; TRBD2 might be the D (5 bases). Germline CDR1 is SGHAT and CDR2 is FQNNGV. CDR3 size: 14 residues. Trimming removed 1 base from V and 5 bases from J, with 8 bases in between. CDR3 protein: CASSLARRTGELFF. CDR3 bases: TGTGCCAGCAGCTTAGCCCGGAGGACCGGGGAGCTGTTTTTT.

This clone was seen more than once but under ten times. The chain links TRBV19 to TRBJ1-2, with a tentative D call TRBD1 (5 bases). The V end was cut by 9 bases, the J end by 4 bases, with 9 bases between. Germline assignment: CDR1 LNHDA and CDR2 SQIVND (reference sequence). The CDR3 runs to 11 residues. CDR3: CASSQGYGYTF. The CDR3 DNA sequence: TGTGCCAGCTCTCAGGGCTATGGCTACACCTTC.

This chain connects TRBV30 to TRBJ2-6; 9 bases align to TRBD1. The CDR3 contains 19 residues. Germline CDR1 and CDR2: GTSNPN and SVGIG (reference sequence). The junction had 11 bases not matched to a gene; V was cut back by 0 bases and J by 2 bases. The chain's CDR3 is CAWSVGWGQGSAGANVLTF. CDR3 coding DNA: TGTGCCTGGAGTGTGGGGTGGGGACAGGGTTCGGCTGGGGCCAACGTCCTGACTTTC.

V is TRBV27 and J is TRBJ2-7; TRBD1 or TRBD2 may be the D gene (5 bases each). Trimming took 0 bases from V and 5 from J, leaving 23 bases between them. The germline V gene encodes CDR1 MNHEY and CDR2 SMNVEV (reference sequence). The CDR3 is 18 residues long. CDR3 amino acids: CASSLSGQGANIGNEQYF. In nucleotides, the CDR3 is TGTGCCAGCAGTTTATCCGGGCAGGGAGCCAATATAGGGAACGAGCAGTACTTC.

This sequence joins TRBV6-5 and TRBJ2-7; 7 positions match TRBD1. The germline gives CDR1 MNHEY, CDR2 SVGAGI. The junction had 9 bases not matched to a gene; V was cut back by 6 bases and J by 7 bases. This CDR3 is built from 13 residues. The CDR3 region has the DNA TGTGCCAGCAGACGCAGACAGGGAGAGGAGCAGTACTTC. Protein product: CASRRRQGEEQYF.

The rearrangement uses TRBV5-4 and TRBJ2-5; D is uncertain. Between the trimmed V and J ends, which lost 0 bases and 1 base, there was a span of 7 bases. Per germline, CDR1 SGHNT and CDR2 YYREEE (reference sequence). This CDR3 is built from 14 residues. DNA of the CDR3: TGTGCCAGCAGCTTGGGACCGCCCCAAGAGACCCAGTACTTC. Its protein product is CASSLGPPQETQYF.

This chain links TRBV19 with TRBJ1-4; 12 bases are a match to TRBD1. This CDR3 contains 13 residues. Germline CDR1 reads LNHDA; CDR2 reads SQIVND (reference sequence). V trimming: 10 bases; J trimming: 7 bases; junction bases outside the gene matches: 4. This CDR3 is CATGQGAGEKLFF. The CDR3 coding sequence is TGTGCCACGGGACAGGGGGCAGGTGAAAAACTGTTTTTT.

V is TRBV7-3 and J is TRBJ2-3, with 14 bases fitting TRBD2. V dropped 4 bases and J dropped 3; count of bases not matched to a gene: 18. Germline V gene data show CDR1 as SGHTA and CDR2 as FQGTGA. The CDR3 contains 21 residues. The CDR3 here is CASSCPAYGLAGGGETDTQYF. Written as DNA, the CDR3 is TGTGCCAGCAGCTGTCCGGCCTATGGACTAGCGGGGGGTGGAGAGACAGATACGCAGTATTTT.

The J gene is TRBJ2-6, the V gene TRBV18; D remains ambiguous. CDR3 length: 15 residues. Germline loops: CDR1 KGHSH, CDR2 LQKENI. V lost 1 base and J 1 base, leaving 5 bases between the germline ends. CDR3 in amino acids: CASSPQPSGANVLTF. CDR3 in DNA: TGTGCCAGCTCACCACAGCCATCTGGGGCCAACGTCCTGACTTTC. Based on the CDR3 plus reference TRBV18 and TRBJ2-6, the full variable domain is NAGVMQNPRHLVRRRGQEARLRCSPMKGHSHVYWYRQLPEEGLKFMVYLQKENIIDESGMPKERFSAEFPKEGPSILRIQQVVRGDSAAYFCASSPQPSGANVLTFGAGSRLTVL.

The V call is TRBV10-1, the J call TRBJ2-7; TRBD2 matches at 10 bases. The germline gives CDR1 WNHNN, CDR2 SYGVQD (reference sequence). V trimming: 7 bases; J trimming: 2 bases; junction bases outside the gene matches: 8. The CDR3 covers 15 residues. The CDR3 region is CASKISSGGPYEQYF. CDR3 in DNA: TGCGCCAGCAAGATTAGTAGCGGGGGGCCCTACGAGCAGTACTTC.